Shown below are 30 T cell receptor beta chains from a single sample sequenced in a study of blood T cell repertoires in COVID-19. Profiled with immunoSEQ multiplex PCR; TCRdb holds only in-frame clones, not every one. Of around 100,000 clones listed, approximately 86% are singletons. Specimen: peripheral blood. These receptors all come from a man aged 35-49 years with acute or convalescent COVID-19.

V is TRBV27 and J is TRBJ1-5; D is perhaps TRBD1 (5 bases). Trimming left V 3 bases short and J 0 bases short, with 18 bases between. Per the germline V gene, CDR1 is MNHEY and CDR2 is SMNVEV (reference sequence). This CDR3 is 18 amino acids long. CDR3 sequence (DNA): TGTGCCAGCAGTTTGGGCACAGGCGCCGGGCGTAGCAATCAGCCCCAGCATTTT. Amino acids: CASSLGTGAGRSNQPQHF.

The chain links TRBV5-4 to TRBJ1-1, with 7 bases matching TRBD1. Trimming cost V 10 bases and J 0 bases; bases outside gene matches: 18. Germline V gives CDR1 SGHNT, CDR2 YYREEE (reference sequence). The CDR3 spans 17 residues. CDR3 loop: CASAAPGTELMNTEAFF. CDR3 bases: TGTGCCTCAGCAGCTCCCGGGACAGAGCTCATGAACACTGAAGCTTTCTTT.

This chain uses TRBV10-1 with TRBJ2-1; D might be TRBD1 (6 bases). CDR1 and CDR2 (germline): WNHNN, SYGVQD (reference sequence). The CDR3 contains 15 residues. V was clipped by 0 bases and J by 7 bases, with 13 bases between them. The CDR3 DNA sequence: TGCGCCAGCAGTGAGTCCCGGACAGAACTTAATGAGCAGTTCTTC. Protein sequence: CASSESRTELNEQFF.

With regard to this clone: A read error may account for a junction end that differs from germline. The V gene is TRBV7-7, the J gene TRBJ2-2; 8 bases are a match to TRBD2. The CDR3 runs to 16 residues. Germline V gives CDR1 SSHAT, CDR2 FNYEAQ (reference sequence). The CDR3 region has the DNA TGTGCTAGCACCCCCGGGGCGGGGGGAAACACCGGGGAGCTGTTTTTT. It encodes CASTPGAGGNTGELFF. The complete variable domain, with remaining parts taken from reference TRBV7-7 and TRBJ2-2, reads GAGVSQSPRYKVTKRGQDVTLRCDPISSHATLYWYQQALGQGPEFLTYFNYEAQPDKSGLPSDRFSAERPEGSISTLTIQRTEQRDSAMYRCASTPGAGGNTGELFFGEGSRLTVL.

V is TRBV19 and J is TRBJ1-2; TRBD1 is a possible D gene (5 bases). Germline V CDR1 and CDR2: LNHDA, SQIVND (reference sequence). V was trimmed by 2 bases and J by 3 bases, leaving 10 bases between them. The CDR3 runs 14 residues. CDR3 sequence (DNA): TGTGCCAGTAGTATAATCGGCAGGGACTATGGCTACACCTTC. Its translation is CASSIIGRDYGYTF.

The genes are TRBV6-1 and TRBJ2-7; 10 nucleotides match TRBD2. V was clipped by 3 bases and J by 3 bases; unmatched bases: 5. Germline CDR1 reads MNHNS; CDR2 reads SASEGT. The CDR3 totals 15 residues. The CDR3, as DNA: TGTGCCAGCAGTGAGGCTAGCGGGAGCCTCTACGAGCAGTACTTC. It encodes CASSEASGSLYEQYF.

The chain joins TRBV6-1 to TRBJ1-2; 7 bases align to TRBD1. The CDR3 contains 15 residues. CDR1 MNHNS and CDR2 SASEGT come from the germline V gene. V was clipped by 2 bases and J by 3 bases; unmatched bases: 6. The CDR3 sequence: CASSELLDRDYGYTF. The CDR3 nucleotides are TGTGCCAGCAGTGAACTGTTAGACAGGGACTATGGCTACACCTTC.

V gene TRBV2 combines with J gene TRBJ1-1; TRBD1 agrees at 7 bases. The V segment lost 3 bases and the J segment 5 bases; nucleotides outside the gene matches: 6. The CDR3 has 14 residues. CDR1 is SNHLY, CDR2 FYNNEI, per germline. DNA of the CDR3: TGTGCCAGCAGTGATAAGACAGGGATGACTGAAGCTTTCTTT. Amino acids: CASSDKTGMTEAFF.

Written as DNA, the CDR3 is TGCGCCAGCAGCACCCTACAGGGGCGCAATCAGCCCCAGCATTTT. Its translation is CASSTLQGRNQPQHF. The chain is built from TRBV10-1 and TRBJ1-5, with 7 bases identical to TRBD1. Germline trimming cut 6 bases from V and 2 bases from J; bases unmatched to any gene: 7. The CDR3 is 15 residues long. Germline values: CDR1 WNHNN, CDR2 SYGVQD (reference sequence).

There are many counts of this clone. The chain is built from TRBV6-5 and TRBJ1-1; 8 bases map to TRBD1. Germline assignment: CDR1 MNHEY and CDR2 SVGAGI. With V trimmed by 6 bases and J by 10 bases, 4 bases remained unmatched. The CDR3 has 11 amino acids. CDR3 protein: CASRRQGRAFF. The CDR3 DNA sequence: TGTGCCAGCAGGAGACAGGGGAGAGCTTTCTTT.

The genes are TRBV30 and TRBJ1-1; no clear D. The germline CDR1 and CDR2 sequences are GTSNPN and SVGIG (reference sequence). Trimming cost V 0 bases and J 0 bases, with 5 bases left between them. The CDR3 is made up of 13 amino acids. CDR3: CAWSVSLNTEAFF. The CDR3 nucleotides read TGTGCCTGGAGTGTAAGCCTGAACACTGAAGCTTTCTTT.

This clone showed up just once. The V call is TRBV9, the J call TRBJ1-6; D possibly corresponds to TRBD1 (6 bases). V lost 4 bases to trimming and J lost 6 bases, with 14 bases between them. This CDR3 is built from 15 residues. CDR1 is SGDLS and CDR2 is YYNGEE in the germline V gene. The CDR3 is CASSPRDTANSPLHF. The CDR3, as DNA: TGTGCCAGCAGCCCTAGGGACACAGCTAATTCACCCCTCCACTTT.

Concerning this clone itself: Other DNA sequences in the same sample also yield this CDR3. As DNA, the CDR3 is TGTGCCAGCAGCCTCAACAGGGCCTATGGCTACACCTTC. It encodes CASSLNRAYGYTF. This sequence joins TRBV27 and TRBJ1-2, with D possibly being TRBD1 (6 bases). Trimming took off 6 bases at V and 4 bases at J, with 12 bases between the two ends. CDR1 is MNHEY and CDR2 is SMNVEV in the germline V gene (reference sequence). The CDR3 is made up of 13 amino acids.

The chain recombines TRBV15 with TRBJ1-6, with D possibly matching TRBD1 (6 bases). V was trimmed by 5 bases and J by 0 bases, leaving 14 bases between them. CDR3 length: 17 residues. In germline, CDR1 is LNHNV, CDR2 YYDKDF (reference sequence). The CDR3: CATSGKDSFSYNSPLHF. For the CDR3, the DNA is TGTGCCACCAGCGGAAAGGACAGTTTCTCCTATAATTCACCCCTCCACTTT.

This clone appeared a single time. This rearrangement joins TRBV11-2 to TRBJ1-2; D is perhaps TRBD1 (6 bases). CDR3 length: 13 residues. V lost 5 bases and J 4 bases, leaving 11 bases between the germline ends. Per germline, CDR1 SGHAT and CDR2 FQNNGV. The CDR3 reads CASSPDRTYGYTF. CDR3 DNA: TGTGCCAGCAGCCCAGACAGGACCTATGGCTACACCTTC.

The rearrangement uses TRBV25-1 and TRBJ1-2, with 8 bases aligning to TRBD1. CDR1 MGHDK and CDR2 SYGVNS come from the germline V gene. This CDR3 is built from 14 residues. V lost 7 bases to trimming and J lost 2 bases; unmatched junction nucleotides: 6. CDR3 sequence reads: CASTSDRANYGYTF. CDR3 in DNA: TGTGCCAGCACTTCGGACAGGGCAAACTATGGCTACACCTTC.

The V call is TRBV11-2, the J call TRBJ1-1; 9 bases line up with TRBD1. The V gene end was trimmed by 0 bases and the J gene end by 4 bases; junction bases not matched to a gene: 9. Germline CDR1 reads SGHAT; CDR2 reads FQNNGV. This CDR3 has 17 amino acids. The CDR3 bases are TGTGCCAGCAGCTTAGAGGGAGGACAGGGGATTAGCACTGAAGCTTTCTTT. The encoded protein is CASSLEGGQGISTEAFF.

The rearrangement links TRBV7-9 to TRBJ2-5; TRBD1 agrees at 7 bases. Losses at the gene ends were 5 bases for V and 5 bases for J; bases not matched to a gene: 14. Germline V gene lookup returns CDR1 SEHNR and CDR2 FQNEAQ (reference sequence). This CDR3 contains 16 residues. This CDR3 is CASSLGQAVRSETQYF. CDR3 nucleotide sequence: TGTGCCAGCAGCCTCGGACAGGCTGTCAGGAGTGAGACCCAGTACTTC. The variable domain in full, with the rest retrieved from reference TRBV7-9 and TRBJ2-5, is DTGVSQNPRHKITKRGQNVTFRCDPISEHNRLYWYRQTLGQGPEFLTYFQNEAQLEKSRLLSDRFSAERPKGSFSTLEIQRTEQGDSAMYLCASSLGQAVRSETQYFGPGTRLLVL.

The chain links TRBV19 to TRBJ1-5; D not resolved. The germline CDR1 and CDR2 sequences are LNHDA and SQIVND (reference sequence). This CDR3 region has 13 residues. V gave up 7 bases and J gave up 0 bases, with 7 bases separating them. Here the CDR3 reads CASTTHSNQPQHF. The DNA for the CDR3 is TGTGCCAGTACCACTCATAGCAATCAGCCCCAGCATTTT.

The chain employs TRBV4-1 and TRBJ2-3; 13 nucleotides match TRBD2. V trimming: 5 bases; J trimming: 3 bases; junction bases outside the gene matches: 2. This CDR3 spans 15 amino acids. Germline loops: CDR1 MGHRA, CDR2 YSYEKL. CDR3 sequence: CASSRLAGGTDTQYF. CDR3 DNA: TGCGCCAGCAGCAGACTAGCGGGGGGTACAGATACGCAGTATTTT.

The count of this clone is one. This chain links TRBV30 with TRBJ1-6; tentative D call: TRBD1 (5 bases). With 3 bases removed from V and 4 bases from J, the gap between germline ends came to 22 bases. The CDR3 is made up of 18 amino acids. From germline, CDR1 is GTSNPN and CDR2 SVGIG (reference sequence). The CDR3 DNA reads as TGTGCCTGGAGCGGATCTGGGGCAGAGTTTAATTATAATTCACCCCTCCACTTT. This translates into CAWSGSGAEFNYNSPLHF.

A single count supports this clone. The J gene is TRBJ1-5, the V gene TRBV30, with TRBD1 matching over 8 bases. The V segment lost 6 bases and the J segment 3 bases; nucleotides outside the gene matches: 4. Germline V CDR1 and CDR2: GTSNPN, SVGIG (reference sequence). The CDR3 has 13 amino acids. The CDR3 nucleotides are TGTGCCTGCGGACAGGGCCCCAATCAGCCCCAGCATTTT. Protein: CACGQGPNQPQHF.

The chain links TRBV5-1 to TRBJ2-2; 9 bases match TRBD1. Trimming cost V 3 bases and J 1 base; bases outside gene matches: 10. CDR1 and CDR2 from the germline V gene are SGHRS and YFSETQ. The CDR3 covers 18 residues. CDR3 nucleotide sequence: TGCGCCAGCAGCTCCGACAGGGGGTCCTTCCTGAACACCGGGGAGCTGTTTTTT. Translation: CASSSDRGSFLNTGELFF.

This clone appeared once. V is TRBV7-8 and J is TRBJ1-6; D is undetermined. The CDR3 is 13 residues long. Germline values: CDR1 SGHVS, CDR2 FQNEAQ. CDR3 bases: TGTGCAACTTTGGGCTCAGAAAATTCACCCCTCCACTTT. Its protein product is CATLGSENSPLHF.

The rearrangement uses TRBV4-3 and TRBJ2-1, with D perhaps TRBD1 (5 bases). Germline V gives CDR1 LGHNA, CDR2 YSLEER. V was clipped by 0 bases and J by 8 bases, with 11 bases between them. This CDR3 is 14 amino acids long. This chain's CDR3 is CASSQDNRGHEQFF. The CDR3 bases are TGCGCCAGCAGCCAAGATAATAGGGGCCATGAGCAGTTCTTC.

This sequence joins TRBV5-1 and TRBJ2-1; 12 bases map to TRBD2. Germline V CDR1 and CDR2: SGHRS, YFSETQ. The CDR3 is made up of 16 amino acids. J was trimmed by 4 bases and V by 0 bases; bases with no gene match: 2. CDR3 coding DNA: TGCGCCAGCAGCTTGGGGACTAGCGGGATGTACAATGAGCAGTTCTTC. Protein sequence: CASSLGTSGMYNEQFF.

Notes on this clone: Only one base separates this from a far larger clonotype, so it likely reflects a read error. The genes are TRBV7-2 and TRBJ2-2, with D possibly being TRBD1 (5 bases). The CDR3 is 13 amino acids. Germline loops: CDR1 SGHTA, CDR2 FQGNSA. V was shortened by 6 bases and J by 6 bases, with 11 bases between the two germline ends. CDR3 DNA sequence: TGTGCCAGCAGTTCAGGGTTCCCCGGGGAGCTGTTTTTT. Protein: CASSSGFPGELFF.

The chain joins TRBV4-3 to TRBJ2-1, with TRBD2 identical over 13 bases. Germline CDR1 is LGHNA and CDR2 is YSLEER. The CDR3 consists of 17 residues. Unmatched junction bases numbered 6, after V lost 0 bases and J lost 7 bases. CDR3 loop: CASSQDWTGLAGNEQFF. Written as DNA, the CDR3 is TGCGCCAGCAGCCAAGATTGGACGGGACTAGCGGGGAATGAGCAGTTCTTC.

The rearrangement joins TRBV6-1 to TRBJ2-2; the match to TRBD2 covers 13 bases. The V and J ends lost 4 bases and 4 bases, in that order; junction bases with no gene match: 9. This CDR3 has 18 residues. CDR1 and CDR2 from the germline V gene are MNHNS and SASEGT. In DNA, the CDR3 is TGTGCCAGCAGTGGCCCCTCACTAGCGGGGGGGAGCACCGGGGAGCTGTTTTTT. Translation gives CASSGPSLAGGSTGELFF.

The CDR3 sequence is CASSLADEQFF. CDR3 coding DNA: TGTGCCAGCAGCTTGGCTGATGAGCAGTTCTTC. The gene calls are TRBV5-6 and TRBJ2-1; no clear D. CDR3 size: 11 residues. The V gene's germline CDR1 is SGHDT and CDR2 YYEEEE. Trimming pared 0 bases from V and 8 bases from J, leaving 3 bases between.